This TCR beta chain emerged from a study of HIV-infected children after antiretroviral therapy interruption. Study findings and constraints: After treatment interruption started, naive CD4+ CDR3 overlap across time points dropped. Some non-naive CD45RA+ T cells might be present among sorted naive cells.

Many counts were recorded for this clonotype. Its matching antigen is unknown. The TCR library was built from RNA with a 3' RACE protocol and unique molecular identifiers. In TCRdb, the 3' RACE reads were re-called with MiXCR into one record per CDR3 protein. This table holds approximately 89,000 distinct CDR3 sequences, 5.5% to 8.5% found once. Treatment indicated: PENTA 11 planned treatment interruption arm or continuous ART arm. Germline-derived CDR1 and CDR2 are DFQATT and SNEGSKA (reference sequence). J lost 7 bases, V lost 6 bases, and 2 bases had no gene match. This CDR3 has 11 amino acids. Sequences were derived from CD45RA+ CD4+ T cells from PBMCs, pooled from several time points, sampled from a donor given antiretroviral therapy, either interrupted or continuous. Subset here: naive CD4+ CD45RA+ CD45RO- T cells. The J gene is TRBJ2-1, the V gene TRBV20-1, with 8 bases fitting TRBD2. This clonotype was sampled from a pool of human donors with HIV. The CDR3 bases are TGCAGTGCCGGGGGGGAAAATGAGCAGTTCTTC. Encoded protein: CSAGGENEQFF.